The rows below give T cell receptor beta chains drawn from one sample of a study of blood T cells in healthy people across ages. In TCRdb, the 5' RACE reads were re-called with MiXCR into one record per CDR3 protein. The data hold about 1.7 million distinct CDR3 sequences, with roughly 30% observed a single time. Source material: blood. These receptors all stem from a woman aged 25-40 years in good health. Both conserved end residues are part of each CDR3. The D gene is left open where the match is weak. Clone size is stated in some rows and not others, as once, few, many or a class when expanded.

d_gene	abundance	j_gene	v_gene	CDR3nt	CDR3aa
TRBD2	few	TRBJ2-1	TRBV7-6	TGTGCCAGCAGCTTACCTCCTAGCGGAGGCACTTCCTACAATGAACAGTTCTTC	CASSLPPSGGTSYNEQFF
NA	many	TRBJ2-3	TRBV7-8	TGTGCCAGCAGCCCCCAACAGGCAGATACGCAGTATTTT	CASSPQQADTQYF
NA	many	TRBJ2-7	TRBV20-1	TGCAGTGCTCTTAAGGCTCGGTCCCCTTTGGACGAGCAGTACTTC	CSALKARSPLDEQYF
NA	NA	TRBJ2-7	TRBV5-1	TGCGCCAGCAGCTTTGCGTTTACAAGCTCCTACGAGCAGTACTTC	CASSFAFTSSYEQYF
NA	NA	TRBJ1-5	TRBV12-3/TRBV12-4	TGTGCCAGCAGTTTTAACCAGGGTCAGCCCCAGCATTTT	CASSFNQGQPQHF
NA	NA	TRBJ2-7	TRBV20-1	TGCAGTGCTAGACCCCCGACGGGCTGGAATGAGCAGTACTTC	CSARPPTGWNEQYF
TRBD1	NA	TRBJ2-5	TRBV6-2/TRBV6-3	TGTGCCAGCAGCCCAGCCGGGACAGGGAGTGAGACCCAGTACTTC	CASSPAGTGSETQYF
TRBD1	few	TRBJ2-7	TRBV12-3/TRBV12-4	TGTGCCAGCAGCAAAAGGGCACCGGGACAGGTCTCCCACGAGCAGTACTTC	CASSKRAPGQVSHEQYF
TRBD2	NA	TRBJ2-7	TRBV7-8	TGTGCCAGCAGCTTAGCGCTAGCGGGTGTCTACGAGCAGTACTTC	CASSLALAGVYEQYF
NA	many	TRBJ2-5	TRBV29-1	TGCAGCGTTGAAGATCAGGGGCGGGAGACCCAGTACTTC	CSVEDQGRETQYF
NA	NA	TRBJ1-6	TRBV3-1	TGTGCCAGCAGCCCACAGGGTAGTACACCCCTCCACTTT	CASSPQGSTPLHF
NA	many	TRBJ2-3	TRBV7-2	TGTGCCAGCAGCTATAACCTACAGGATACGCAGTATTTT	CASSYNLQDTQYF
TRBD2	few	TRBJ2-1	TRBV6-5	TGTGCCAGCAGTTCCCCCCTGGGACTAGCGGGACCAAACAATGAGCAGTTCTTC	CASSSPLGLAGPNNEQFF